The T cell receptor beta chain described here comes from a study of T cells after yellow fever vaccination. Study-wide results and limits: Re-detected after boosting: most primary clones, 96% of CD4 and 75% to 90% of CD8. Contaminants from the bulk population, in the form of abundant clonotypes, could be found in FACS-sorted repertoires. Clonotypes shared by both compartments, CD4 and CD8, made up a small share.

Each CDR3 protein is one row after TCRdb ran MiXCR on the 5' RACE reads. Of 200,000 to 250,000 distinct CDR3 sequences detected, 6% to 7.5% appear once; the ten largest clones hold 0.85%. Trimming removed 3 bases at V and 1 base at J, with 14 bases between. From germline, CDR1 is SGHTA and CDR2 FQGNSA. This CDR3 comprises 16 residues. This clonotype was recorded at least ten times. Antigen specificity is unknown. The receptor was isolated from a man under 40 who received the YFV17D yellow fever vaccine. This chain links TRBV7-2 with TRBJ2-3; no definite D call. The sequencing here drew on CD4+ T cells sorted from PBMCs, taken 15 days after the yellow fever booster vaccination. This chain's CDR3 is CASSFSGAPGTDTQYF. The CDR3 bases are TGTGCCAGCAGCTTTAGTGGAGCCCCGGGCACAGATACGCAGTATTTT.